The 8 T cell receptor beta chains given below trace back to one sample, sequenced in a study of cytomegalovirus exposure and HLA in healthy donors. The PCR ran on 60 Vbeta and 13 Jbeta primers. Measured with immunoSEQ multiplex PCR; TCRdb has only the in-frame clones, and not every one. The sample lists under 120,000 clones; roughly 71% were seen once. Sequencing was done on a sample of PBMCs. The receptors originated from a man between 35 and 55 years old in good health and CMV-seropositive.

The chain carries TRBV5-1 and TRBJ1-2; the match to TRBD1 covers 9 bases. In germline, CDR1 is SGHRS, CDR2 YFSETQ. Trimming took 2 bases from V and 6 from J; bases not matched to a gene: 5. The CDR3 is 14 residues long. CDR3 residues: CASSFGQGSDGYTF. CDR3 DNA: TGCGCCAGCAGCTTTGGACAGGGGAGTGATGGCTACACCTTC.

This clone was seen a single time. The V and J genes are TRBV28 and TRBJ1-1; tentatively, D is TRBD1 (6 bases). CDR1 and CDR2 from the germline V gene are MDHEN and SYDVKM. This CDR3 has 15 amino acids. Trimming left V 6 bases short and J 6 bases short, with 20 bases between. DNA for the CDR3: TGTGCCAGCAGACCACAGGGTGCGCTTGACTCTGAAGCTTTCTTT. Its translation is CASRPQGALDSEAFF. Full variable domain (outside the CDR3, taken from reference TRBV28 and TRBJ1-1): DVKVTQSSRYLVKRTGEKVFLECVQDMDHENMFWYRQDPGLGLRLIYFSYDVKMKEKGDIPEGYSVSREKKERFSLILESASTNQTSMYLCASRPQGALDSEAFFGQGTRLTVV.

J is TRBJ1-5 and V is TRBV7-9; TRBD1 matches 8 bases. The CDR3 covers 18 residues. CDR1 is SEHNR, CDR2 FQNEAQ, per germline (reference sequence). The junction had 12 bases not matched to a gene; V was cut back by 4 bases and J by 1 base. The DNA for the CDR3 is TGTGCCAGCAGCTCCGACCTCTTGACAGGGGCGAGCAATCAGCCCCAGCATTTT. It is translated as CASSSDLLTGASNQPQHF. The entire variable domain, with the rest obtained from reference TRBV7-9 and TRBJ1-5, is as follows: DTGVSQNPRHKITKRGQNVTFRCDPISEHNRLYWYRQTLGQGPEFLTYFQNEAQLEKSRLLSDRFSAERPKGSFSTLEIQRTEQGDSAMYLCASSSDLLTGASNQPQHFGDGTRLSIL.

This rearrangement joins TRBV7-2 to TRBJ2-3, with TRBD1 identical over 7 bases. V shed 3 bases and J 3 bases; nucleotides not matched to a gene: 3. The CDR3 has 14 residues. Per germline, CDR1 SGHTA and CDR2 FQGNSA. CDR3 DNA: TGTGCCAGCAGCTTCTACAGGGGTACAGATACGCAGTATTTT. Translated: CASSFYRGTDTQYF.

Here the CDR3 reads CASSQDGGGTLYEQYF. CDR3 nucleotide sequence: TGTGCCAGCAGCCAAGATGGAGGCGGGACCCTTTACGAGCAGTACTTC. The V call is TRBV4-2, the J call TRBJ2-7; D may be TRBD2 (6 bases). The CDR3 covers 16 residues. Germline CDR1 and CDR2: LGHNA and YNFKEQ. The V end lost 0 bases, the J end lost 4 bases, and 16 bases lay between the germline ends.

The V gene is TRBV19, the J gene TRBJ1-1, with a weak D call TRBD1 (5 bases). Germline CDR1 reads LNHDA; CDR2 reads SQIVND (reference sequence). This CDR3 contains 13 residues. V was pared by 6 bases and J by 6 bases, with 14 bases between. The CDR3 region is CASRSPDISEAFF. The CDR3 nucleotides are TGTGCCAGTAGATCCCCGGACATTTCTGAAGCTTTCTTT.

J is TRBJ2-2 and V is TRBV7-2, with a weak D call TRBD1 (6 bases). Trimming took 3 bases from V and 7 from J, leaving 12 bases between them. Per germline, CDR1 SGHTA and CDR2 FQGNSA. The length of the CDR3 is 14 residues. CDR3 sequence (DNA): TGTGCCAGCAGCTTTTTTAAAGGGGGCGGGGAGCTGTTTTTT. Its protein product is CASSFFKGGGELFF.

By its share, this clone is medium-sized. The V and J genes are TRBV19 and TRBJ1-1, with 11 bases lining up with TRBD1. The length of the CDR3 is 16 residues. V was clipped by 5 bases and J by 1 base; unmatched bases: 6. Looked up from germline, CDR1 is LNHDA and CDR2 is SQIVND (reference sequence). The DNA for the CDR3 is TGTGCCAGTAGTCAAGGGACAGGGGGTAGGAACACTGAAGCTTTCTTT. Its protein product is CASSQGTGGRNTEAFF.